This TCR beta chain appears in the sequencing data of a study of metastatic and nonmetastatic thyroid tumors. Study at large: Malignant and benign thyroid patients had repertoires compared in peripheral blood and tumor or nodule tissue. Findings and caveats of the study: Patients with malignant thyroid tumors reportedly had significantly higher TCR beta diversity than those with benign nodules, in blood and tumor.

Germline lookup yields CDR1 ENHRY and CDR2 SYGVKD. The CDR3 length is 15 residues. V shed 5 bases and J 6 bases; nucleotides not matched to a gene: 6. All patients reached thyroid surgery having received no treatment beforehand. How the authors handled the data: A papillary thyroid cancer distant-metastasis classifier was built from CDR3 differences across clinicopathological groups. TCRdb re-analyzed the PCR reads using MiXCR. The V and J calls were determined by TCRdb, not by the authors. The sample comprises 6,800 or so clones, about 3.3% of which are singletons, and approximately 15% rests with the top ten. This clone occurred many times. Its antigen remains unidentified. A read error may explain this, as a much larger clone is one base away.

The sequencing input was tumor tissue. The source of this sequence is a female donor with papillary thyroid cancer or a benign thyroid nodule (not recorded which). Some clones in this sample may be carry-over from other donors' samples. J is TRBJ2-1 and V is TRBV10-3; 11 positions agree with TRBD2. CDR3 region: CAISSTSGRGNEQFF. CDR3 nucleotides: TGTGCCATCAGTTCCACTAGCGGGAGAGGCAATGAGCAGTTCTTC.